A selection of T cell receptor beta chains follows, all from one sample in a study of radiation and T cells in renal cell carcinoma. Here immunoSEQ multiplex PCR was the method, and the copy in TCRdb shows in-frame clones only, minus some. The table has some 16,000 clones, 56% seen once; the top ten hold 9.5% to 11%. The source material was tumor tissue, sampled from a patient whose treatment was nephrectomy without radiotherapy. The receptors shown here come from a man aged 45-65 years with renal cell carcinoma. Both conserved end residues are part of each CDR3. D genes are given only for firm matches. For some rows the clone size is stated as once, few or many, or as a class when expanded; others skip it.

TRBD1	TRBV7-9	TRBJ2-7	14	once	CASSRTGVGYEQYF	TGTGCCAGCAGTAGGACAGGGGTCGGCTACGAGCAGTACTTC
NA	TRBV5-4	TRBJ2-7	13	NA	CASSPSDSYEQYF	TGTGCCAGCAGTCCTTCAGACTCCTACGAGCAGTACTTC
TRBD1	TRBV5-5	TRBJ1-2	15	NA	CASSLQGRGAYGYTF	TGTGCCAGCAGCTTGCAGGGCAGGGGGGCCTATGGCTACACCTTC
TRBD1	TRBV19	TRBJ1-1	16	few	CASSIERDREDTEAFF	TGTGCCAGTAGTATAGAGCGGGACAGGGAAGACACTGAAGCTTTCTTT
NA	TRBV7-6	TRBJ1-1	15	NA	CASSLGQGPGTEAFF	TGTGCCAGCAGCTTAGGCCAGGGGCCCGGCACTGAAGCTTTCTTT
TRBD2	TRBV29-1	TRBJ2-3	14	many	CSAELAGQGDTQYF	TGCAGCGCCGAACTAGCGGGCCAAGGGGATACGCAGTATTTT
NA	TRBV7-9	TRBJ2-6	15	few	CASSGQFSGANVLTF	TGTGCCAGCAGCGGACAGTTCTCTGGGGCCAACGTCCTGACTTTC
TRBD1	TRBV4-1	TRBJ2-1	15	NA	CASSQGDREINEQFF	TGCGCCAGCAGCCAAGGGGACAGGGAGATCAATGAGCAGTTCTTC
TRBD2	TRBV29-1	TRBJ2-7	12	NA	CSVLTSAYEQYF	TGCAGCGTCTTAACTAGCGCCTACGAGCAGTACTTC
NA	TRBV2	TRBJ1-2	12	NA	CASHGRSYGYTF	TGTGCCAGCCACGGCAGGTCCTATGGCTACACCTTC
NA	TRBV10-1	TRBJ1-6	15	NA	CASSESARADSPLHF	TGCGCCAGCAGCGAGAGTGCCAGGGCGGATTCACCCCTCCACTTT
TRBD1	TRBV30	TRBJ1-2	15	NA	CAWSLRGAGGGGYTF	TGTGCCTGGAGTCTTAGAGGGGCAGGGGGCGGCGGCTACACCTTC
TRBD2	TRBV6-9	TRBJ2-3	16	few	CASRGPSGTGTDTQYF	TGTGCCAGCAGAGGGCCTAGCGGGACCGGCACAGATACGCAGTATTTT
NA	TRBV2	TRBJ2-7	14	NA	CASSERERPYEQYF	TGTGCCAGCAGTGAAAGGGAAAGGCCTTACGAGCAGTACTTC
NA	TRBV5-4	TRBJ1-2	14	few	CASSLDRAFYGYTF	TGTGCCAGCAGCTTGGACAGGGCTTTCTATGGCTACACCTTC
NA	TRBV5-1	TRBJ1-5	14	medium-sized	CASSLAGGEQPQHF	TGCGCCAGCAGCTTGGCCGGAGGGGAGCAGCCCCAGCATTTT
TRBD1	TRBV5-5	TRBJ2-2	15	few	CASSPGTVDTGELFF	TGTGCCAGCAGCCCCGGGACAGTCGACACCGGGGAGCTGTTTTTT
NA	TRBV30	TRBJ2-5	14	medium-sized	CAWDPGVGQETQYF	TGTGCCTGGGACCCAGGGGTTGGGCAAGAGACCCAGTACTTC
NA	TRBV27	TRBJ1-5	13	NA	CASSLSERQPQHF	TGTGCCAGCAGTTTATCGGAACGTCAGCCCCAGCATTTT
NA	TRBV19	TRBJ2-5	16	NA	CASTPSGVLGQETQYF	TGTGCCAGTACCCCCTCCGGGGTTTTGGGGCAAGAGACCCAGTACTTC
NA	TRBV19	TRBJ1-5	16	NA	CASSSTGRGANQPQHF	TGTGCCAGTAGTAGCACGGGCAGGGGAGCCAATCAGCCCCAGCATTTT
TRBD2	TRBV9	TRBJ2-5	15	NA	CASSVDGRTEETQYF	TGTGCCAGCAGCGTAGACGGGAGGACCGAAGAGACCCAGTACTTC
TRBD2	TRBV27	TRBJ2-2	16	NA	CASSTPGTSGTGELFF	TGTGCCAGCAGTACCCCCGGGACTAGCGGTACCGGGGAGCTGTTTTTT
NA	TRBV5-4	TRBJ2-1	13	NA	CASSLDRYNEQFF	TGTGCCAGCAGCTTAGACCGGTACAATGAGCAGTTCTTC
NA	TRBV5-6	TRBJ2-7	14	few	CASSYGQSSYEQYF	TGTGCCAGCAGCTACGGGCAAAGCTCCTACGAGCAGTACTTC
NA	TRBV30	TRBJ2-3	13	NA	CAWSYGDTDTQYF	TGTGCCTGGAGCTATGGGGACACAGATACGCAGTATTTT
TRBD1	TRBV6-1	TRBJ1-2	15	NA	CASRGDRGRGYGYTF	TGTGCCAGCAGGGGGGACAGGGGGCGAGGCTATGGCTACACCTTC
NA	TRBV4-1	TRBJ2-1	15	medium-sized	CASSYRVSGYNEQFF	TGCGCCAGCAGCTACAGGGTTAGCGGATACAATGAGCAGTTCTTC
TRBD2	TRBV6-5	TRBJ2-2	15	NA	CASSGTSGNTGELFF	TGTGCCAGCAGTGGGACTAGCGGGAACACCGGGGAGCTGTTTTTT
NA	TRBV5-5	TRBJ1-2	15	once	CASSLEGQTGYGYTF	TGTGCCAGCAGCTTGGAGGGCCAGACAGGTTATGGCTACACCTTC
TRBD2	TRBV11-3	TRBJ2-7	17	NA	CASSLGTSGRRSYEQYF	TGTGCCAGCAGCTTAGGGACTAGCGGGAGAAGGTCCTACGAGCAGTACTTC
TRBD1	TRBV11-2	TRBJ2-7	14	few	CASSIGTGSYEQYF	TGTGCCAGCAGCATTGGGACAGGGTCCTACGAGCAGTACTTC
NA	TRBV6-1	TRBJ2-1	15	NA	CASSGRDGPYNEQFF	TGTGCCAGCAGTGGTAGGGACGGTCCCTACAATGAGCAGTTCTTC
NA	TRBV27	TRBJ1-6	13	few	CASKSGFNSPLHF	TGTGCCAGCAAATCAGGGTTCAATTCACCCCTCCACTTT
NA	TRBV9	TRBJ2-2	14	NA	CASSVRGDTGELFF	TGTGCCAGCAGCGTCCGGGGAGACACCGGGGAGCTGTTTTTT
TRBD1	TRBV15	TRBJ1-1	15	NA	CATSRRQGMGTEAFF	TGTGCCACCAGCAGGAGACAGGGGATGGGCACTGAAGCTTTCTTT
NA	TRBV7-8	TRBJ1-1	13	NA	CASSRTRVAEAFF	TGTGCCAGCAGCCGAACCAGGGTGGCTGAAGCTTTCTTT
NA	TRBV7-9	TRBJ2-2	14	NA	CASSLVRVTGELFF	TGTGCCAGCAGCTTAGTGAGGGTTACCGGGGAGCTGTTTTTT
NA	TRBV5-8	TRBJ2-5	13	medium-sized	CASSPGEVETQYF	TGTGCCAGCAGCCCAGGGGAGGTTGAGACCCAGTACTTC
NA	TRBV5-6	TRBJ1-2	13	NA	CASSLDQNYGYTF	TGTGCCAGCAGCCTGGACCAGAACTATGGCTACACCTTC
TRBD1	TRBV6-6	TRBJ2-7	15	NA	CASGRPGRGLYEQYF	TGTGCCAGCGGAAGACCGGGCAGGGGGTTATACGAGCAGTACTTC
NA	TRBV18	TRBJ2-3	13	NA	CASSPGITDTQYF	TGTGCCAGCTCACCAGGGATCACAGATACGCAGTATTTT
TRBD1	TRBV10-3	TRBJ2-6	16	few	CAIRGTGTPGANVLTF	TGTGCCATCAGGGGGACAGGGACACCTGGGGCCAACGTCCTGACTTTC
TRBD1	TRBV7-2	TRBJ1-6	16	few	CASRGQESSYNSPLHF	TGTGCCAGCAGGGGACAGGAGAGCTCCTATAATTCACCCCTCCACTTT
NA	TRBV28	TRBJ1-2	14	few	CASSFRQMHYGYTF	TGTGCCAGCAGTTTTAGGCAGATGCACTATGGCTACACCTTC
TRBD2	TRBV7-9	TRBJ2-2	16	NA	CASSPGLAGRTGELFF	TGTGCCAGCAGCCCGGGGCTAGCGGGACGCACCGGGGAGCTGTTTTTT